This TCR beta chain was identified in a study of low-dose radiotherapy and immunotherapy resistance in tumors. Indicated time point: before trial treatment. As their treatment, donors received nivolumab, ipilimumab, aspirin, low-dose cyclophosphamide and low-dose radiotherapy. About this clonotype: The conserved phenylalanine or tryptophan normally closing the CDR3 is absent here, so this likely arose from a read error.

Germline loops: CDR1 SNHLY, CDR2 FYNNEI. This CDR3 comprises 16 residues. V was cut by 2 bases and J by 2 bases, with 14 bases left in between. First-strand cDNA used TRAV- and TRBV-specific primers, covering alpha and beta chains. A constant-region primer paired with the V-primer adapter amplified TCRs over about 19 PCR cycles. Isolated mRNA was amplified by in vitro transcription. TCRdb fed the reads into MiXCR, producing one record per CDR3 protein. Of about 39,000 distinct CDR3 sequences listed, roughly 28% are singletons. This TCR derives from a male donor with gallbladder cancer. The gene calls are TRBV2 and TRBJ2-3; possible D gene TRBD1, 7 bases. The sequencing here drew on PBMCs, taken before treatment. As DNA, the CDR3 is TGTGCCAGCAGTGAATACAGGGGAGGCCCCACAGATACGCAGTATTAT. Translating gives CASSEYRGGPTDTQYY.